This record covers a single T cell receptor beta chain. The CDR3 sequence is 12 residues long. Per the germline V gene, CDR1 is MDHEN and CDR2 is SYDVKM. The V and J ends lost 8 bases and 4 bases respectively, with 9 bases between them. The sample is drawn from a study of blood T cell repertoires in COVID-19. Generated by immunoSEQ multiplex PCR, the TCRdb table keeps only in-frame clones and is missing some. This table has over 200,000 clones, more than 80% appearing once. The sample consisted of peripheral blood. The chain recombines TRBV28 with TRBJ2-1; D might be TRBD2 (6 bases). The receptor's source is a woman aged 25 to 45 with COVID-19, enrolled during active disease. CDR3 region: CASYSGYNEQFF. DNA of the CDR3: TGTGCCAGCTATAGCGGATACAATGAGCAGTTCTTC.